The 18 T cell receptor beta chains reported below all come from one sample, sequenced in a study of stem cell transplantation in POMP-related autoinflammatory disease. Clones were sequenced by immunoSEQ multiplex PCR, and TCRdb holds only the in-frame ones, with some missing. The sample records tens of thousands of clones, approximately 90% being singletons. The sequencing used CD4+ T cells from PBMCs, collected after stem cell transplantation. These receptors all stem from a human patient with POMP-related autoinflammation and immune dysregulation (PRAID). Some T cells may be transferred from the graft donor.

The chain links TRBV11-2 to TRBJ2-1; 9 positions match TRBD2. CDR3 length equals 16 residues. The trim removed 1 base at V and 5 bases at J, leaving 6 bases unmatched. Per the germline V gene, CDR1 is SGHAT and CDR2 is FQNNGV. CDR3 protein: CASSLVPSGIHNEQFF. The CDR3 DNA reads TGTGCCAGCAGCTTAGTTCCTAGCGGGATACACAATGAGCAGTTCTTC.

The rearrangement uses TRBV2 and TRBJ2-3; D unresolved. The CDR3 spans 12 residues. Germline CDR1 is SNHLY and CDR2 is FYNNEI. Trimming took off 8 bases at V and 3 bases at J, with 9 bases between the two ends. CDR3 loop: CASGGLTDTQYF. CDR3 nucleotides: TGTGCCAGCGGTGGGCTTACAGATACGCAGTATTTT.

This clone was detected only once. The CDR3 reads CASSYQVGPEAFF. In nucleotides, the CDR3 is TGCGCCAGCAGCTACCAGGTGGGCCCTGAAGCTTTCTTT. The chain uses TRBV5-1 and TRBJ1-1; D is unclear. The CDR3 has 13 residues. V lost 3 bases and J lost 6, with 12 bases in between. Germline-derived CDR1 and CDR2 are SGHRS and YFSETQ.

This clone has more than one count but fewer than ten. This chain connects TRBV14 to TRBJ1-6; D is uncertain. Germline CDR1 is SGHDN and CDR2 is FVKESK. V lost 1 base and J 10 bases, leaving 5 bases between the germline ends. CDR3 length equals 12 residues. CDR3 nucleotides: TGTGCCAGCAGCCAAGGACAATCACCCCTCCACTTT. Translation: CASSQGQSPLHF.

This CDR3 is CASTPPPTQSSYEQYV. In DNA form, the CDR3 reads TGTGCCAGCACCCCACCCCCTACCCAGAGCTCCTACGAGCAGTACGTC. The chain is built from TRBV7-9 and TRBJ2-7; D gene unclear. V was clipped by 7 bases and J by 0 bases, with 19 bases between them. The CDR3 sequence is 16 residues long. From germline, CDR1 is SEHNR and CDR2 FQNEAQ (reference sequence).

This clone was counted once. CDR3 sequence: CASSFANSQETQYF. The CDR3 coding sequence is TGTGCCAGCAGCTTTGCTAATTCTCAGGAGACCCAGTACTTC. V gene TRBV7-9 combines with J gene TRBJ2-5; D is uncertain. This CDR3 contains 14 residues. The V end was cut by 3 bases, the J end by 5 bases, with 13 bases between. Germline CDR1 reads SEHNR; CDR2 reads FQNEAQ (reference sequence). Filled out from reference TRBV7-9 and TRBJ2-5, the complete variable domain reads DTGVSQNPRHKITKRGQNVTFRCDPISEHNRLYWYRQTLGQGPEFLTYFQNEAQLEKSRLLSDRFSAERPKGSFSTLEIQRTEQGDSAMYLCASSFANSQETQYFGPGTRLLVL.

The J gene is TRBJ2-2, the V gene TRBV11-3; 13 nucleotides line up with TRBD2. Germline trimming cut 5 bases from V and 5 bases from J; bases unmatched to any gene: 2. The germline CDR1 and CDR2 sequences are SGHNT and YENEEA. The CDR3 runs to 15 residues. CDR3 loop: CASSLGLAGTGELFF. The CDR3 nucleotides read TGTGCCAGCAGCCTGGGACTAGCGGGGACCGGGGAGCTGTTTTTT.

The rearrangement joins TRBV10-1 to TRBJ2-3; tentative D call: TRBD1 (5 bases). The CDR3 totals 14 residues. Germline V gene lookup returns CDR1 WNHNN and CDR2 SYGVQD (reference sequence). Between the trimmed V and J ends, which lost 0 bases and 4 bases, there was a span of 8 bases. The CDR3 nucleotides are TGCGCCAGCAGTGAGTCAGGGGCCGCAGATACGCAGTATTTT. Its translation: CASSESGAADTQYF.

The rearrangement joins TRBV6-5 to TRBJ1-5; 9 bases are shared with TRBD1. Germline V lookup: CDR1 MNHEY, CDR2 SVGAGI. Germline trimming cut 4 bases from V and 3 bases from J; bases unmatched to any gene: 4. This CDR3 has 15 amino acids. The DNA for the CDR3 is TGTGCCAGCAGTTTTGACAGGGGGGCCAATCAGCCCCAGCATTTT. It translates to CASSFDRGANQPQHF.

J is TRBJ1-1 and V is TRBV9; perhaps TRBD1 as D (5 bases). From germline, CDR1 is SGDLS and CDR2 YYNGEE. The CDR3 loop spans 14 amino acids. V lost 3 bases and J lost 1, with 10 bases in between. The CDR3 spells CASSADGANTEAFF. The DNA of the CDR3 is TGTGCCAGCAGCGCAGACGGGGCGAACACTGAAGCTTTCTTT.

The chain joins TRBV14 to TRBJ2-3; 7 positions match TRBD1. The V segment lost 3 bases and the J segment 0 bases; nucleotides outside the gene matches: 12. Germline V CDR1 and CDR2: SGHDN, FVKESK. The CDR3 is 18 residues long. The CDR3 region is CASSHGQDKQLSTDTQYF. Here the CDR3 DNA reads TGTGCCAGCAGCCATGGACAGGATAAACAACTTAGCACAGATACGCAGTATTTT. Supplemented by reference TRBV14 and TRBJ2-3, the full variable domain reads EAGVTQFPSHSVIEKGQTVTLRCDPISGHDNLYWYRRVMGKEIKFLLHFVKESKQDESGMPNNRFLAERTGGTYSTLKVQPAELEDSGVYFCASSHGQDKQLSTDTQYFGPGTRLTVL.

The chain carries TRBV10-1 and TRBJ2-1; D remains unclear. The CDR3 sequence is 14 residues long. Between the trimmed V and J ends, which lost 3 bases and 5 bases, there was a span of 11 bases. Per germline, CDR1 WNHNN and CDR2 SYGVQD (reference sequence). CDR3: CASSDWRRDNEQFF. The CDR3 bases are TGCGCCAGCAGTGATTGGAGACGCGACAATGAGCAGTTCTTC.

The rearrangement joins TRBV11-2 to TRBJ2-3; either TRBD1 or TRBD2 may supply D (5 bases each). The germline gives CDR1 SGHAT, CDR2 FQNNGV. V lost 4 bases, J lost 10 bases, and 30 bases lay in between. The CDR3 is made up of 18 amino acids. The CDR3 sequence: CASSSLWDLRLGGEAQYF. In nucleotides, the CDR3 is TGTGCCAGCAGCTCTTTATGGGATTTACGACTTGGGGGAGAAGCGCAGTATTTT.

This clone was recorded only once. V usage is TRBV5-4 and J usage is TRBJ1-5; 8 bases match TRBD1. Per germline, CDR1 SGHNT and CDR2 YYREEE (reference sequence). After removal of 4 bases from V and 2 bases from J, the junction contained 5 bases not matched to a gene. This CDR3 has 15 residues. CDR3 region: CASSLQGGGNQPQHF. For the CDR3, the DNA is TGTGCCAGCAGCCTACAGGGGGGGGGCAATCAGCCCCAGCATTTT.

The chain recombines TRBV6-4 with TRBJ2-5; 7 positions match TRBD1. CDR1 and CDR2 (germline): MRHNA, SNTAGT. The CDR3 spans 13 residues. With 5 bases clipped from V and 4 bases from J, the junction kept 4 bases outside the gene matches. DNA for the CDR3: TGTGCCAGCAGTTACAACAGGGGAGAGACCCAGTACTTC. It is translated as CASSYNRGETQYF.

This sequence joins TRBV18 and TRBJ2-7; 13 positions agree with TRBD2. The V and J ends lost 0 bases and 7 bases, in that order; junction bases with no gene match: 9. The CDR3 has 17 residues. Looked up from germline, CDR1 is KGHSH and CDR2 is LQKENI. The DNA for the CDR3 is TGTGCCAGCTCACCACCGGCTAAAACTAGCGGGAGGGGAGAGCAGTACTTC. It encodes CASSPPAKTSGRGEQYF.

The CDR3 loop is CASNVVNGTGGNQPQHF. The CDR3 DNA sequence: TGTGCCAGCAACGTGGTGAACGGGACGGGTGGCAATCAGCCCCAGCATTTT. The rearrangement joins TRBV28 to TRBJ1-5; a weak D match, TRBD1 (5 bases). CDR1 is MDHEN, CDR2 SYDVKM, per germline. V was trimmed by 7 bases and J by 2 bases, leaving 21 bases between them. The CDR3 length is 17 residues.

The genes are TRBV12-3 or TRBV12-4 and TRBJ2-1; TRBD1 matches 7 bases. This CDR3 has 13 amino acids. The V segment lost 1 base and the J segment 8 bases; nucleotides outside the gene matches: 2. The CDR3 nucleotides read TGTGCCAGCAGTTTAGGGACAGGTTATGAGCAGTTCTTC. Translated: CASSLGTGYEQFF.